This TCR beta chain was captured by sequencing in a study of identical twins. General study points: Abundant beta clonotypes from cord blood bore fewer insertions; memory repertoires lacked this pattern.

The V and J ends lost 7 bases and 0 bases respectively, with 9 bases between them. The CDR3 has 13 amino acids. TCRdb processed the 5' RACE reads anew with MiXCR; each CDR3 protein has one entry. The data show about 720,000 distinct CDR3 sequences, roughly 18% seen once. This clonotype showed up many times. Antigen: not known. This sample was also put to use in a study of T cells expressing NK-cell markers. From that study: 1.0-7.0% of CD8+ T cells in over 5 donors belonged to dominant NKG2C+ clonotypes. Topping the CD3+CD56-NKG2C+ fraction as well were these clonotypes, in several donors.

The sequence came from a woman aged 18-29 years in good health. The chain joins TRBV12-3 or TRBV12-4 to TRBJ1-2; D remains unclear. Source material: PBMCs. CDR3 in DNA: TGTGCCAGCACCCCGACGGCTAACTATGGCTACACCTTC. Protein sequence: CASTPTANYGYTF.